Sequencing of this T cell receptor (beta chain) was carried out in a study of blood T cells in healthy people across ages. Study-wide points: A strong correlation between TCR beta diversity and naive T cell percentage was seen. Older age went with lower TCR beta diversity per million T cells, in a roughly linear way.

A second PCR of about 6 to 11 cycles used a sample-barcoded 5' primer and a J-beta primer mix. Tagging of each cDNA molecule was performed by a template-switch adaptor with 12 random nucleotides. TCRdb reprocessed the 5' RACE reads via MiXCR and lists one record per CDR3 protein. The sample lists approximately 290,000 distinct CDR3 sequences; roughly 29% were seen once. CDR1 SGHVS and CDR2 FNYEAQ come from the germline V gene. V was clipped by 0 bases and J by 4 bases, with 15 bases between them. The CDR3 is made up of 16 amino acids. With respect to this clonotype: As yet, its antigen is unknown.

Sequencing input: blood. This rearrangement joins TRBV7-6 to TRBJ2-5, with D perhaps TRBD2 (5 bases). This TCR derives from a woman in her seventies in good health. The CDR3 is CASSLASPKAGETQYF. In DNA, the CDR3 is TGTGCCAGCAGCTTAGCCTCCCCTAAGGCGGGAGAGACCCAGTACTTC.